This passage covers 5 T cell receptor beta chains from one sample sequenced in a study of quantifying T cell responses using KT2 cells. Looking at the study overall: TCR alpha and beta constant-region primers primed reverse transcription of RNA.

An oligo carrying a UMI was ligated to the cDNA 3' end. An equimolar mix of RC1.1 and RC1.2 primed the beta chain across TRBC1 and TRBC2. TCRdb analysed the UMI-ligation and nested PCR reads with MiXCR anew, one entry per CDR3 protein. The data hold tens of thousands of distinct CDR3 sequences, with 6% to 8% observed a single time. Input material: PBMCs spiked with cells of the T cell clone KT2. The receptors were sampled from a human donor.

The rearrangement joins TRBV9 to TRBJ2-5; no firm D call. The CDR3 is 14 amino acids. V was trimmed by 2 bases and J by 1 base, leaving 9 bases between them. Germline-derived CDR1 and CDR2 are SGDLS and YYNGEE. CDR3 loop: CASSVTGGQETQYF. In DNA, the CDR3 is TGTGCCAGCAGCGTGACGGGTGGCCAAGAGACCCAGTACTTC. Together with reference TRBV9 and TRBJ2-5, the CDR3 gives the full variable domain: DSGVTQTPKHLITATGQRVTLRCSPRSGDLSVYWYQQSLDQGLQFLIQYYNGEERAKGNILERFSAQQFPDLHSELNLSSLELGDSALYFCASSVTGGQETQYFGPGTRLLVL.

In this sample, this clonotype turned up a few times. The chain links TRBV4-1 to TRBJ1-2; no definite D call. The CDR3 is 13 residues long. Germline V gives CDR1 MGHRA, CDR2 YSYEKL. V was shortened by 1 base and J by 6 bases, with 9 bases between the two germline ends. The CDR3 coding sequence is TGCGCCAGCAGCCAAGCTCCTTTGGATGGCTACACCTTC. Translating it yields CASSQAPLDGYTF.

The table lists this clonotype with a few counts. The chain combines TRBV2 with TRBJ2-5, with D maybe TRBD1 (6 bases). CDR1 is SNHLY, CDR2 FYNNEI, per germline. The CDR3 contains 13 residues. V lost 8 bases to trimming and J lost 2 bases, with 12 bases between them. CDR3 coding DNA: TGTGCCAGCGTGGGGGCATTTCAAGAGACCCAGTACTTC. It yields the protein CASVGAFQETQYF.

This clonotype turned up a few times. This rearrangement joins TRBV18 to TRBJ2-1; 12 bases map to TRBD2. Germline lookup yields CDR1 KGHSH and CDR2 LQKENI. Unmatched junction bases numbered 10, after V lost 0 bases and J lost 1 base. This CDR3 has 20 amino acids. CDR3 region: CASSPPQHPLAGGSYNEQFF. CDR3 in DNA: TGTGCCAGCTCACCACCCCAACACCCACTAGCGGGGGGATCCTACAATGAGCAGTTCTTC.

This clonotype was detected ten times or more. This chain uses TRBV29-1 with TRBJ2-5; D might be TRBD2 (5 bases). Germline V gene data show CDR1 as SQVTM and CDR2 as ANQGSEA. With 3 bases removed from V and 6 bases from J, the gap between germline ends came to 8 bases. This CDR3 comprises 11 residues. CDR3 nucleotides: TGCAGCGTTGAGTCGGGGAAGACCCAGTACTTC. Residues: CSVESGKTQYF.